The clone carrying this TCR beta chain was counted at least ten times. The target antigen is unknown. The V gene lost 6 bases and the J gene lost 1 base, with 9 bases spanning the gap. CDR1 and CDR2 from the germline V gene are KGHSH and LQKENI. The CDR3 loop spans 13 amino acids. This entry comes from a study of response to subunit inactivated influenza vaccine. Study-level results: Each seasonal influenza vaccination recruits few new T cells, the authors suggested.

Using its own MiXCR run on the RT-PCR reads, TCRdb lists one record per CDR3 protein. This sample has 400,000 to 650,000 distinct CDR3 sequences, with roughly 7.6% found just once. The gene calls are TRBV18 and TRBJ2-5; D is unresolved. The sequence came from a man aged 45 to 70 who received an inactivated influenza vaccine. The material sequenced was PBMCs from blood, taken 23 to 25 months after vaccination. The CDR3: CASSPRSQETQYF. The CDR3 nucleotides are TGTGCCAGCTCCCCCAGATCCCAAGAGACCCAGTACTTC.